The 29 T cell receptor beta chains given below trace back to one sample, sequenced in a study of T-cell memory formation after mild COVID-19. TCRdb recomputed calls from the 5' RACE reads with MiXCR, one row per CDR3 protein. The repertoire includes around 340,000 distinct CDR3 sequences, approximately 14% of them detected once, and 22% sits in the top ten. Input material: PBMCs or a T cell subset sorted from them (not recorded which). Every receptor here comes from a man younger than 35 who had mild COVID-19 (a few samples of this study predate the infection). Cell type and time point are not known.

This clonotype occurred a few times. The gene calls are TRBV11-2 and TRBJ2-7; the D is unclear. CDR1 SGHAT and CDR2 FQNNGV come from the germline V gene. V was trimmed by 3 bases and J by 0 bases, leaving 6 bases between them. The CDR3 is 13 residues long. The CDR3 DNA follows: TGTGCCAGCAGCTTTAACCCCTCCTACGAGCAGTACTTC. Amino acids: CASSFNPSYEQYF.

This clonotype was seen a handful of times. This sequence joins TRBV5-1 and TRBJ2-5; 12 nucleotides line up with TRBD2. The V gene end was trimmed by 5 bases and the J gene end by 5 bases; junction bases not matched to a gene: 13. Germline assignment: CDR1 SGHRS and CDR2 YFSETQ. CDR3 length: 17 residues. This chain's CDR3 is CASRPGASGGAWETQYF. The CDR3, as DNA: TGCGCCAGCAGACCTGGGGCTAGCGGGGGGGCTTGGGAGACCCAGTACTTC.

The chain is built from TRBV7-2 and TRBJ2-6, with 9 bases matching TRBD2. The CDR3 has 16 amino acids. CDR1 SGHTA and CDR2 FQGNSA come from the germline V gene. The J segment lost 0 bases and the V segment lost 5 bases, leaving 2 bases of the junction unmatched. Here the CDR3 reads CASSRGRGSGANVLTF. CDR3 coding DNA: TGTGCCAGCAGCCGCGGGAGGGGCTCTGGGGCCAACGTCCTGACTTTC.

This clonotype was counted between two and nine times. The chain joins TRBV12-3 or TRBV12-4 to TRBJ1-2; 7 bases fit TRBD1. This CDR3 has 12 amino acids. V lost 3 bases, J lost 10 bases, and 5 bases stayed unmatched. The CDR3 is CASSFAGGDYTF. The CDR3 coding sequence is TGTGCCAGCAGTTTCGCAGGGGGGGACTACACCTTC.

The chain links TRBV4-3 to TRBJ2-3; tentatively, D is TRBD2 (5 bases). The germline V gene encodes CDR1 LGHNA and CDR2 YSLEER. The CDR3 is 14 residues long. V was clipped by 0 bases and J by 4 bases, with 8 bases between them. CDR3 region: CASSQERRADTQYF. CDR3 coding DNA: TGCGCCAGCAGCCAAGAACGGCGGGCAGATACGCAGTATTTT.

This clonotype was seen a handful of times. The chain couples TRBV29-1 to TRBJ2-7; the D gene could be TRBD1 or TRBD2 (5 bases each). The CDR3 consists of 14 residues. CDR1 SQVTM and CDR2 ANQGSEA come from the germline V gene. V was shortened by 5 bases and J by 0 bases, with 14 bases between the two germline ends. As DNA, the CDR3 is TGCAGCGTTTCCGGGACCGCTAGCTCCTACGAGCAGTACTTC. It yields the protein CSVSGTASSYEQYF.

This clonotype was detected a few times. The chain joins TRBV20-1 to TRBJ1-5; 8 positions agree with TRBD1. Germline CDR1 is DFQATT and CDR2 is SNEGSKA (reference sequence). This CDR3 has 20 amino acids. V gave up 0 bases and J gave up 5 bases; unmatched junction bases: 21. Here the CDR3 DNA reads TGCAGTGCTAGAGATCGCCGACAGGGGTATTCAACCTATCTTCATCAGCCCCAGCATTTT. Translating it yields CSARDRRQGYSTYLHQPQHF.

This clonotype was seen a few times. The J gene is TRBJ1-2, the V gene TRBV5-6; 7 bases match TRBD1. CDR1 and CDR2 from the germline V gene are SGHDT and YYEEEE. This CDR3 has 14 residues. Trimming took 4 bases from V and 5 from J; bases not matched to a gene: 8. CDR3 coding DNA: TGTGCCAGCAGCAACCAAGGGGGCGGGTATGGCTACACCTTC. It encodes CASSNQGGGYGYTF.

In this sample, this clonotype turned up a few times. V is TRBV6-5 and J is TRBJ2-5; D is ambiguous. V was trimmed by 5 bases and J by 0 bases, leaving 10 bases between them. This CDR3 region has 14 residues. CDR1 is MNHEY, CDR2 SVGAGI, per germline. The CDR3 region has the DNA TGTGCCAGCAGTCCTCGGTGGGACCAAGAGACCCAGTACTTC. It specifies CASSPRWDQETQYF.

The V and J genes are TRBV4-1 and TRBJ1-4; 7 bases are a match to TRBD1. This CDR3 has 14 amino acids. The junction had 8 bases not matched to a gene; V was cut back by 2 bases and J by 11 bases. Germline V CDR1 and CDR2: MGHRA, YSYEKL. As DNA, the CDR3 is TGCGCCAGCAGCCAACCGGGACAGACGCGGAAACTGTTTTTT. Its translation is CASSQPGQTRKLFF.

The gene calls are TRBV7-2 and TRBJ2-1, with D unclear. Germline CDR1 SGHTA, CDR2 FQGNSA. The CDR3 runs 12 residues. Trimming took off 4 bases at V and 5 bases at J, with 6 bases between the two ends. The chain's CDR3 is CASSWVNNEQFF. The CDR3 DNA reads TGTGCCAGCAGCTGGGTGAACAATGAGCAGTTCTTC.

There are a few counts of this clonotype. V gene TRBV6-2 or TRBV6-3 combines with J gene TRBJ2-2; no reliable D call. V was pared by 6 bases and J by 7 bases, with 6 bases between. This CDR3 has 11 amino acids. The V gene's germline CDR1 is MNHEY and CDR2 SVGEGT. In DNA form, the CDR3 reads TGTGCCAGCAGGGGTAACGGGGAGCTGTTTTTT. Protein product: CASRGNGELFF.

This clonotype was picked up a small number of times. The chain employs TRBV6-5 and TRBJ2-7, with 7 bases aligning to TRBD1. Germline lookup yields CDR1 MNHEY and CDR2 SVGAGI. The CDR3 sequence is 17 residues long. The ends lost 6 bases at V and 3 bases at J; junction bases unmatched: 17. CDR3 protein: CASRERTGGGLFYEQYF. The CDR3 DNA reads TGTGCCAGCAGGGAACGGACAGGAGGAGGACTCTTCTACGAGCAGTACTTC.

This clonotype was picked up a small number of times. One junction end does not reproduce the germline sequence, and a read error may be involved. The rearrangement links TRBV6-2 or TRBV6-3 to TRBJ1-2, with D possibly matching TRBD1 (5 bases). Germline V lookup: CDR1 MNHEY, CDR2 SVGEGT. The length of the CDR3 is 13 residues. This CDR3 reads CASRYYRTEGYTF. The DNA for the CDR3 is TGTGCCAGCAGATACTACAGGACGGAAGGCTACACCTTC.

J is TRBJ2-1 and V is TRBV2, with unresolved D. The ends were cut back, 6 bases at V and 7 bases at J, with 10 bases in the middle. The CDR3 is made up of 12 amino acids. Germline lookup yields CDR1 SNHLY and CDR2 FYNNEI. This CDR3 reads CASSLLLNEQFF. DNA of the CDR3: TGTGCCAGCAGCCTCTTACTTAATGAGCAGTTCTTC. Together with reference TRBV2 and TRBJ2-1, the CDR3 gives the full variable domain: EPEVTQTPSHQVTQMGQEVILRCVPISNHLYFYWYRQILGQKVEFLVSFYNNEISEKSEIFDDQFSVERPDGSNFTLKIRSTKLEDSAMYFCASSLLLNEQFFGPGTRLTVL.

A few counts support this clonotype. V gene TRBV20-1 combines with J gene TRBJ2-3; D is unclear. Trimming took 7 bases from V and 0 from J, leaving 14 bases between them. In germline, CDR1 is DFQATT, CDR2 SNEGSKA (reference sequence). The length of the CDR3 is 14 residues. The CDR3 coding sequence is TGCAGTGGTGGGGATGAAGTAAGCACAGATACGCAGTATTTT. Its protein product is CSGGDEVSTDTQYF.

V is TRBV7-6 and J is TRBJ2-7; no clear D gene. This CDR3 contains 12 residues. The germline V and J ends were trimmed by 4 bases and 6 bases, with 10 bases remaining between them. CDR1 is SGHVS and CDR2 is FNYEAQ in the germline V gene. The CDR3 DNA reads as TGTGCCAGCAGCTACTCCCGAGGCGAGCAGTACTTC. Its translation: CASSYSRGEQYF.

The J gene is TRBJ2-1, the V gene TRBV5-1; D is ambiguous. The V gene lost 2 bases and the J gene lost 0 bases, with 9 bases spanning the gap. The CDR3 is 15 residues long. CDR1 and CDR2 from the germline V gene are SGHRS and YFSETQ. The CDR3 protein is CASSFRALSYNEQFF. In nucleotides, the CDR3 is TGCGCCAGCAGCTTCCGGGCCCTCTCCTACAATGAGCAGTTCTTC. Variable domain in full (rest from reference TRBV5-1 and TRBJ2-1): KAGVTQTPRYLIKTRGQQVTLSCSPISGHRSVSWYQQTPGQGLQFLFEYFSETQRNKGNFPGRFSGRQFSNSRSEMNVSTLELGDSALYLCASSFRALSYNEQFFGPGTRLTVL.

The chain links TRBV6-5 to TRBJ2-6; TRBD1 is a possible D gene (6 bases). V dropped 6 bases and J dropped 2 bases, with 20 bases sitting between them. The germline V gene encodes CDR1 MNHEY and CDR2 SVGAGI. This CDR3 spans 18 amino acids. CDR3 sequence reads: CASSHKAADRPGANVLTF. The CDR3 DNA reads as TGTGCCAGCAGCCATAAAGCAGCCGACAGGCCTGGGGCCAACGTCCTGACTTTC.

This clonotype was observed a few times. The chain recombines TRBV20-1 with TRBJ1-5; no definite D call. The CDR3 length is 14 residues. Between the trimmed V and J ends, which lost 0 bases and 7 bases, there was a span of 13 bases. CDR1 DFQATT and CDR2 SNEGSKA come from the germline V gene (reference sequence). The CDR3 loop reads CSARDWGGGQPQHF. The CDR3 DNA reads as TGCAGTGCTAGAGATTGGGGTGGAGGGCAGCCCCAGCATTTT.

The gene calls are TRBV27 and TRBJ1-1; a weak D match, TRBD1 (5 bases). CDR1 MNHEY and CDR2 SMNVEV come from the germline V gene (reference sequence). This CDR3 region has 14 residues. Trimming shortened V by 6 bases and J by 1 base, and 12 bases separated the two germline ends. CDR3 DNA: TGTGCCAGCAGGAGATTTACAGGGAACACTGAAGCTTTCTTT. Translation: CASRRFTGNTEAFF.

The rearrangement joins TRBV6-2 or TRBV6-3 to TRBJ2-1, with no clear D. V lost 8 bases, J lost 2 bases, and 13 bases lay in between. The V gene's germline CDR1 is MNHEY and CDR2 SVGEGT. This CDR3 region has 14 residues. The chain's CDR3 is CASSNSPAYNEQFF. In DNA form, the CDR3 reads TGTGCCAGCTCCAACTCGCCCGCCTACAATGAGCAGTTCTTC.

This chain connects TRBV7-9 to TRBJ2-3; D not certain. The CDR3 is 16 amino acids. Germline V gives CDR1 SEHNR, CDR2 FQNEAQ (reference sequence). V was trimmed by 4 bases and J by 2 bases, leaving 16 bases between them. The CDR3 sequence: CASSSKFPQATDTQYF. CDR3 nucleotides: TGTGCCAGCAGCTCAAAGTTTCCCCAGGCCACAGATACGCAGTATTTT.

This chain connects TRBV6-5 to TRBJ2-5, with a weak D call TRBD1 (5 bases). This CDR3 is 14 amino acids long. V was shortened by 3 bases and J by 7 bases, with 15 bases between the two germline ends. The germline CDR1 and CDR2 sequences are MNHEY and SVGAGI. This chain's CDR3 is CASSYNRPAGTQYF. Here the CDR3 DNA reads TGTGCCAGCAGTTATAACAGGCCGGCCGGGACCCAGTACTTC.

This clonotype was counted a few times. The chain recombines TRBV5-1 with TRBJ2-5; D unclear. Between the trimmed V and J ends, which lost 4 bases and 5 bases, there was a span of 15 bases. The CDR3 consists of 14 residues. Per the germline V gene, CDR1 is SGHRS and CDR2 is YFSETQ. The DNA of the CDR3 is TGCGCCAGCAGCGCCGGCCTCATGGGGGAGACCCAGTACTTC. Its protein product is CASSAGLMGETQYF.

DNA of the CDR3: TGTGCTAGTGGTTTGTCAACCAATCAGCCCCAGCATTTT. As protein: CASGLSTNQPQHF. The chain has TRBV12-5 and TRBJ1-5; unclear D gene. The length of the CDR3 is 13 residues. Looked up from germline, CDR1 is LGHNT and CDR2 is FRNRAP. V lost 2 bases to trimming and J lost 3 bases, with 5 bases between them. Filled out from reference TRBV12-5 and TRBJ1-5, the complete variable domain reads DARVTQTPRHKVTEMGQEVTMRCQPILGHNTVFWYRQTMMQGLELLAYFRNRAPLDDSGMPKDRFSAEMPDATLATLKIQPSEPRDSAVYFCASGLSTNQPQHFGDGTRLSIL.

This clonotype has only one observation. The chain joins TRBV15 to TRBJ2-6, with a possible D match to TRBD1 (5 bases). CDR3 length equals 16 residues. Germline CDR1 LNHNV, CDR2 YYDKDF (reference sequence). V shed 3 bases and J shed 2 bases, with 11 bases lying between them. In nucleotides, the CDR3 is TGTGCCACCAGCAGGAATAGACAGCCTGGGGCCAACGTCCTGACTTTC. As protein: CATSRNRQPGANVLTF.

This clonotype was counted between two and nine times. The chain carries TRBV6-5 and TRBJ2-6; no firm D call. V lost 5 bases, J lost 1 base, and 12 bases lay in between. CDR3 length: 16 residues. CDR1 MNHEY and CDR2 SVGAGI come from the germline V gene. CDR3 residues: CASSEYYLSGANVLTF. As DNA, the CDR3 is TGTGCCAGCAGTGAATACTATCTGTCTGGGGCCAACGTCCTGACTTTC.

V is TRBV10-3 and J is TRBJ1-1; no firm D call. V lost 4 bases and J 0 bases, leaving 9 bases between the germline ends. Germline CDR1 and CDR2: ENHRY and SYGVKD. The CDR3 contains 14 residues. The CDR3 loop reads CAISAGGLNTEAFF. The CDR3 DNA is TGTGCCATCAGTGCCGGAGGGCTGAACACTGAAGCTTTCTTT.